This T cell receptor (beta chain) is from a study of blood T cell repertoires in COVID-19. Study details: Acute-phase and convalescent COVID-19 samples originated in the United States, Italy and Spain. Sample material is recorded as cDNA or gDNA derived from T cells, B-cell-depleted T cells, or PBMCs.

This CDR3 region has 12 residues. The germline V and J ends were trimmed by 4 bases and 3 bases, with 7 bases remaining between them. The germline CDR1 and CDR2 sequences are MNHNY and SVGAGI (reference sequence). Per the original methods: Amplification of reference gene primers provided the estimated nucleated cell counts. The assay was immunoSEQ multiplex PCR, and TCRdb's table has in-frame clones only and misses some. V and J calls plus clone size are reproduced from that table; the DNA served to infer D and trimming. The table shows around 260,000 clones, with approximately 86% occurring only once.

The origin of this receptor is a man between 35 and 55 years old who had recovered from COVID-19. The sample taken for sequencing was peripheral blood. The gene calls are TRBV6-6 and TRBJ2-7; unclear D gene. The CDR3 loop is CASSFRRYEQYF. In nucleotides, the CDR3 is TGTGCCAGCAGTTTTCGTCGCTACGAGCAGTACTTC.